The rows below give T cell receptor beta chains drawn from one sample of a study of shared T cell receptors in the human thymus. Assay: immunoSEQ multiplex PCR; the TCRdb copy retains only in-frame clones and omits some. The sample lists under 700,000 clones; around three quarters were seen once. This same sample was also part of a study on human thymus T cells.

The sample consisted of thymocytes. The receptor set was obtained from a boy under three years old with a congenital heart defect. Each CDR3 is given with its conserved first and last residue. Size values are once, few and many counts, or a class for expanded clones, and some rows have none.

size: -
V: TRBV28
CDR3: CASSVNRGLFSNQPQHF

size: -
V: TRBV6-4
CDR3: CASKGVGSYGYTF

size: -
V: TRBV5-8
CDR3: CASSLGLAYNEQFF

size: -
V: TRBV7-2
CDR3: CASSLVGQVYEQYF

size: -
V: TRBV6-5
CDR3: CASSGGMNTEAFF

size: -
V: TRBV6-6
CDR3: CASSPGNKRRGEQYF

size: -
V: TRBV7-3
CDR3: CASSLLGGRNASGAYEQYF

size: -
V: TRBV4-3
CDR3: CASSQDMGRGTDTQYF

size: once
V: TRBV29-1
CDR3: CSALDFKAYNEQFF

size: -
V: TRBV11-3
CDR3: CASSLDRAHQETQYF

size: -
V: TRBV28
CDR3: CASSFSVAKNIQYF

size: -
V: TRBV5-6
CDR3: CASSPGGTPLNEQFF

size: few
V: TRBV29-1
CDR3: CSVVWTQQGFGQFF

size: -
V: TRBV19
CDR3: CATKGENTEAFF

size: -
V: TRBV4-1
CDR3: CASSQEGGFYTF

size: -
V: TRBV27
CDR3: CASSLQGYAEQYF

size: -
V: TRBV5-4
CDR3: CASSARVVGTGTYEQYF

size: -
V: TRBV7-3
CDR3: CASSQGLILSYEQYF

size: -
V: TRBV5-1
CDR3: CASSVVPRLHRNTGELFF

size: few
V: TRBV9
CDR3: CASSPPRDRANYGYTF

size: -
V: TRBV7-2
CDR3: CASSPDYRMRLTGYGYTF

size: -
V: TRBV5-4
CDR3: CASSLEAGGSPEAFF

size: -
V: TRBV28
CDR3: CASRSGTGRDSNQPQHF

size: -
V: TRBV10-3
CDR3: CAINQGGTEAFF

size: -
V: TRBV6-5
CDR3: CASSTDKYEQFF

size: -
V: TRBV5-4
CDR3: CASRSGTERDTQYF

size: -
V: TRBV7-9
CDR3: CASSPGSGAEAFF

size: -
V: TRBV5-6
CDR3: CASSCRGAQETQYF

size: -
V: TRBV29-1
CDR3: CSVMPGTSNTEAFF

size: -
V: TRBV7-2
CDR3: CASNKSRGVEQFF

size: -
V: TRBV28
CDR3: CASSLSLADNEQFF

size: few
V: TRBV5-6
CDR3: CASSLWSGSSNQPQHF

size: -
V: TRBV10-1
CDR3: CASSSPGQNNEQFF

size: -
V: TRBV28
CDR3: CASSLSGFEVGTEAFF

size: -
V: TRBV6-1
CDR3: CASSESTVQNPHSSNQPQHF

size: -
V: TRBV7-3
CDR3: CASSLSPAGESSYNEQFF

size: -
V: TRBV4-2
CDR3: CASSQMTGEETQYF

size: -
V: TRBV2
CDR3: CASASSGRRTDTQYF

size: few
V: TRBV27
CDR3: CASSSRGRSSYNEQFF

size: -
V: TRBV2
CDR3: CAARGAGGHEQYF

size: -
V: TRBV5-4
CDR3: CASSYKREIYNEQFF

size: -
V: TRBV6-4
CDR3: CASSTPGLQYEQYF

size: -
V: TRBV7-9
CDR3: CASTPTGDREGFSYGYTF

size: -
V: TRBV19
CDR3: CASENRGTEAFF

size: -
V: TRBV19
CDR3: CASSIPRDLAGGGNEQFF

size: few
V: TRBV19
CDR3: CASSIGCGGQPQHF

size: -
V: TRBV7-9
CDR3: CASSPRRGWTDTQYF

size: -
V: TRBV6-4
CDR3: CASSARPGQGGHYGYTF

size: -
V: TRBV5-6
CDR3: CASSCRAGSYEQYF

size: -
V: TRBV19
CDR3: CASSRGRAYGYTF

size: once
V: TRBV18
CDR3: CASSAGTALATNEKLFF

size: -
V: TRBV7-2
CDR3: CASSQSPSGRDEQYF

size: few
V: TRBV4-3
CDR3: CASSQNRGQSSYNEQFF

size: -
V: TRBV4-3
CDR3: CASSQEEQLNTEAFF

size: -
V: TRBV2
CDR3: CARTYHYGYTF